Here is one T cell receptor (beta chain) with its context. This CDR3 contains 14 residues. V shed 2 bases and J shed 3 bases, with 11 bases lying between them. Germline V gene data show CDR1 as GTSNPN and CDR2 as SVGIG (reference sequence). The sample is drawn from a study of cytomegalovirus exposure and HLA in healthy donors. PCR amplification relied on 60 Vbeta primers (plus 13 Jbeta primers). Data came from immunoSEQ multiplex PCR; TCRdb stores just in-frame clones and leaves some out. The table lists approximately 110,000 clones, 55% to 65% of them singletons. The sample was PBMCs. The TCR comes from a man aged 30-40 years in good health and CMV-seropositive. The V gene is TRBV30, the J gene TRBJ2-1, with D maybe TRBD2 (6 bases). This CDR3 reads CAWSRAGNYNEQFF. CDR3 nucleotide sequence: TGTGCCTGGAGTCGGGCGGGGAACTACAATGAGCAGTTCTTC. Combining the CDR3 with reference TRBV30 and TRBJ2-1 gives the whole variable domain SQTIHQWPATLVQPVGSPLSLECTVEGTSNPNLYWYRQAAGRGLQLLFYSVGIGQISSEVPQNLSASRPQDRQFILSSKKLLLSDSGFYLCAWSRAGNYNEQFFGPGTRLTVL.